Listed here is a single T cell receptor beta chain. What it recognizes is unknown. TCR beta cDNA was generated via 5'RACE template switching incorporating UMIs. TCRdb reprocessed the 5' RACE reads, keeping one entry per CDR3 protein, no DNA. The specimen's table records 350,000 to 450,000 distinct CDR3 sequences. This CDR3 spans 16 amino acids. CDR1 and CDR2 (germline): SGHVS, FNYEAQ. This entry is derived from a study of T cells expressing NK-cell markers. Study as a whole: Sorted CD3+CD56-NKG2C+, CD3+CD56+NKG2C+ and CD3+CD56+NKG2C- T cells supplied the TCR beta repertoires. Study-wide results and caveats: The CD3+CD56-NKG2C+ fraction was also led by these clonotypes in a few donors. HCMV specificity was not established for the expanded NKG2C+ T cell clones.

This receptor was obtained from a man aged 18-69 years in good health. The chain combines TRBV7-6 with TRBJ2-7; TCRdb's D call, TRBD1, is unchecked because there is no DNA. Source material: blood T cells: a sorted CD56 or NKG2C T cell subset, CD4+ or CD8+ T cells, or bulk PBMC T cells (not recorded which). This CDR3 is CASSLAGQGGVYEQYF.